Presented here are 23 T cell receptor beta chains from one specimen sequenced in a study of T cell changes during pregnancy in multiple sclerosis. TCRdb's copy holds only in-frame clones and misses some; the assay was immunoSEQ multiplex PCR. The repertoire holds over 30,000 clones, with 90% to 95% as singletons. The sample was CD8+ T cells from peripheral blood mononuclear cells, taken in the second trimester of pregnancy. The receptors were gathered from a female donor in good health, enrolled as a control in a pregnancy study.

CDR3 region: CASSSRTGGVYGYTF. DNA for the CDR3: TGTGCCAGCAGCTCCCGGACAGGGGGCGTCTATGGCTACACCTTC. This chain links TRBV27 with TRBJ1-2, with 11 bases fitting TRBD1. The CDR3 has 15 residues. V trimming: 6 bases; J trimming: 4 bases; junction bases outside the gene matches: 7. Looked up from germline, CDR1 is MNHEY and CDR2 is SMNVEV (reference sequence).

This chain uses TRBV2 with TRBJ1-5, with a weak D call TRBD1 (5 bases). The CDR3 runs 13 residues. V was shortened by 5 bases and J by 5 bases, with 10 bases between the two germline ends. Per the germline V gene, CDR1 is SNHLY and CDR2 is FYNNEI. CDR3 region: CASSRWGDQPQHF. Written as DNA, the CDR3 is TGTGCCAGCAGTCGGTGGGGGGATCAGCCCCAGCATTTT.

The chain couples TRBV4-2 to TRBJ1-1, with TRBD1 identical over 10 bases. CDR1 is LGHNA, CDR2 YNFKEQ, per germline. With V trimmed by 3 bases and J by 1 base, 8 bases remained unmatched. This CDR3 contains 17 residues. CDR3 amino acids: CASSHHRDRGENTEAFF. The CDR3 DNA follows: TGTGCCAGCAGCCATCACCGGGACAGGGGTGAGAACACTGAAGCTTTCTTT.

This chain connects TRBV9 to TRBJ2-1; 13 positions match TRBD2. Germline CDR1 is SGDLS and CDR2 is YYNGEE. The CDR3 sequence is 19 residues long. Unmatched junction bases numbered 10, after V lost 4 bases and J lost 0 bases. As DNA, the CDR3 is TGTGCCAGCAGCTCTCGACTAGCGGGGGGTCCCTACTCCTACAATGAGCAGTTCTTC. It codes for CASSSRLAGGPYSYNEQFF.

Concerning this clone: Mismatch with germline at one junction end may stem from a read error. V and J are TRBV5-4 and TRBJ2-5; D might be TRBD1 (6 bases). CDR1 and CDR2 (germline): SGHNT, YYREEE (reference sequence). The CDR3 loop spans 11 amino acids. CDR3 sequence reads: CASSFGTSEDF. The CDR3 DNA reads TGTGCCAGCAGCTTCGGGACATCCGAGGACTTC.

V usage is TRBV5-4 and J usage is TRBJ2-5; 8 bases are a match to TRBD2. V trimming: 1 base; J trimming: 4 bases; junction bases outside the gene matches: 6. The CDR3 is made up of 15 amino acids. Germline lookup yields CDR1 SGHNT and CDR2 YYREEE (reference sequence). As DNA, the CDR3 is TGTGCCAGCAGCTTGTACGGGGGGGCGGGAGAGACCCAGTACTTC. Its protein is CASSLYGGAGETQYF.

V is TRBV4-1 and J is TRBJ2-7, with 9 bases lining up with TRBD1. CDR1 is MGHRA, CDR2 YSYEKL, per germline. V trimming: 0 bases; J trimming: 3 bases; junction bases outside the gene matches: 6. The CDR3 runs 16 residues. The CDR3 coding sequence is TGCGCCAGCAGCCAAGAACCCGGACAGGGGTTCTACGAGCAGTACTTC. As protein: CASSQEPGQGFYEQYF.

The chain uses TRBV5-6 and TRBJ1-2; TRBD1 matches at 7 bases. The CDR3 runs 15 residues. With 3 bases clipped from V and 6 bases from J, the junction kept 11 bases outside the gene matches. Germline-derived CDR1 and CDR2 are SGHDT and YYEEEE. This CDR3 reads CASSSVHRGRNGYTF. CDR3 coding DNA: TGTGCCAGCAGCTCAGTACACAGGGGTCGGAATGGCTACACCTTC.

The chain is built from TRBV11-2 and TRBJ2-7; D remains ambiguous. Germline CDR1 SGHAT, CDR2 FQNNGV. CDR3 length equals 13 residues. Trimming shortened V by 10 bases and J by 3 bases, and 16 bases separated the two germline ends. The CDR3 DNA reads as TGTGCCACCAGATCGGTAACCCGCTACGAGCAGTACTTC. The encoded protein is CATRSVTRYEQYF.

The CDR3 DNA is TGTGCCAGCAGTGACAGCCGGGACTACAATGAGCAGTTCTTC. Residues: CASSDSRDYNEQFF. This chain links TRBV6-4 with TRBJ2-1; tentative D call: TRBD2 (5 bases). Germline CDR1 is MRHNA and CDR2 is SNTAGT. Trimming left V 2 bases short and J 3 bases short, with 8 bases between. CDR3 length: 14 amino acids.

The V call is TRBV9, the J call TRBJ2-7, with D uncertain. Per the germline V gene, CDR1 is SGDLS and CDR2 is YYNGEE. V dropped 2 bases and J dropped 4 bases, with 10 bases sitting between them. The CDR3 loop spans 13 amino acids. CDR3 protein: CASSVNPSYEQYF. The CDR3 DNA is TGTGCCAGCAGCGTCAATCCTAGTTACGAGCAGTACTTC.

The chain links TRBV4-3 to TRBJ2-1; D unclear. The CDR3 has 15 amino acids. Trimming left V 1 base short and J 0 bases short, with 7 bases between. Germline V CDR1 and CDR2: LGHNA, YSLEER. This CDR3 is CASSQGDVSYNEQFF. For the CDR3, the DNA is TGCGCCAGCAGCCAAGGAGATGTCTCCTACAATGAGCAGTTCTTC.

CDR3 bases: TGCGCCAGCAGCCTAACTACTTATAGCAATCAGCCCCAGCATTTT. Translation: CASSLTTYSNQPQHF. The chain employs TRBV4-3 and TRBJ1-5; the D is unclear. The germline CDR1 and CDR2 sequences are LGHNA and YSLEER. This CDR3 contains 15 residues. Trimming stripped 4 bases from V and 0 bases from J, with 10 bases between.

This clone was counted once. The V call is TRBV29-1, the J call TRBJ1-2; tentative D call: TRBD1 (6 bases). Trimming removed 3 bases at V and 8 bases at J, with 13 bases between. This CDR3 has 12 amino acids. CDR1 SQVTM and CDR2 ANQGSEA come from the germline V gene. The CDR3 DNA follows: TGCAGCGTTGACCCCAGGGACAACGGCTACACCTTC. Translation: CSVDPRDNGYTF.

The rearrangement uses TRBV27 and TRBJ1-2; the D gene is possibly TRBD1 (6 bases). The CDR3 contains 14 residues. From germline, CDR1 is MNHEY and CDR2 SMNVEV (reference sequence). V dropped 4 bases and J dropped 4 bases, with 13 bases sitting between them. CDR3 sequence: CASSWGAGGYGYTF. The CDR3, as DNA: TGTGCCAGCAGTTGGGGGGCGGGGGGCTATGGCTACACCTTC.

Only one count was recorded for this clone. The rearrangement joins TRBV2 to TRBJ2-1, with D possibly being TRBD2 (7 bases). Germline assignment: CDR1 SNHLY and CDR2 FYNNEI. The CDR3 covers 18 residues. Trimming left V 3 bases short and J 2 bases short, with 20 bases between. CDR3 residues: CASSDGGGAGKTYNEQFF. CDR3 bases: TGTGCCAGCAGTGACGGTGGGGGGGCCGGGAAAACCTACAATGAGCAGTTCTTC.

This chain uses TRBV9 with TRBJ2-1, with 11 nucleotides matching TRBD2. Trimming took 3 bases from V and 0 from J; bases not matched to a gene: 2. This CDR3 comprises 16 residues. Germline CDR1 is SGDLS and CDR2 is YYNGEE. DNA of the CDR3: TGTGCCAGCAGCGCCGGGACTAGCGGCTCCTACAATGAGCAGTTCTTC. Protein: CASSAGTSGSYNEQFF.

The genes are TRBV27 and TRBJ1-1, with 7 positions matching TRBD1. The CDR3 runs to 14 residues. In germline, CDR1 is MNHEY, CDR2 SMNVEV (reference sequence). Trimming removed 11 bases from V and 3 bases from J; junction bases left unmatched: 12. CDR3 nucleotide sequence: TGTGCCTCCAAAACCGGGACAGCTGACACTGAAGCTTTCTTT. It is translated as CASKTGTADTEAFF.

The V and J genes are TRBV5-5 and TRBJ1-5, with TRBD1 identical over 10 bases. Unmatched junction bases numbered 14, after V lost 0 bases and J lost 2 bases. The CDR3 consists of 20 residues. Germline V CDR1 and CDR2: SGHKS, YYEKEE (reference sequence). The CDR3 protein is CASSLDLGQGTTRGNQPQHF. CDR3 bases: TGTGCCAGCAGCTTGGACCTGGGACAGGGGACCACAAGGGGCAATCAGCCCCAGCATTTT.

The chain joins TRBV7-9 to TRBJ2-7, with a tentative D call TRBD2 (5 bases). Trimming stripped 5 bases from V and 7 bases from J, with 18 bases between. CDR3 size: 14 residues. Germline V gives CDR1 SEHNR, CDR2 FQNEAQ (reference sequence). CDR3 residues: CASSHMERVEEQYF. The DNA of the CDR3 is TGTGCCAGCAGCCACATGGAGAGGGTGGAAGAGCAGTACTTC.

The V call is TRBV14, the J call TRBJ2-6; D gene unclear. The germline V gene encodes CDR1 SGHDN and CDR2 FVKESK. CDR3 size: 15 residues. The V and J ends lost 4 bases and 1 base respectively, with 8 bases between them. CDR3 region: CASSLIRSGANVLTF. For the CDR3, the DNA is TGTGCCAGCAGCCTCATCCGGTCTGGGGCCAACGTCCTGACTTTC. Full variable domain (missing parts from reference TRBV14 and TRBJ2-6): EAGVTQFPSHSVIEKGQTVTLRCDPISGHDNLYWYRRVMGKEIKFLLHFVKESKQDESGMPNNRFLAERTGGTYSTLKVQPAELEDSGVYFCASSLIRSGANVLTFGAGSRLTVL.

This sequence joins TRBV9 and TRBJ2-2; weak D call: TRBD1 (5 bases). Per germline, CDR1 SGDLS and CDR2 YYNGEE. Trimming pared 3 bases from V and 4 bases from J, leaving 10 bases between. This CDR3 region has 14 residues. The CDR3 DNA reads TGTGCCAGCAGCGGGGGCCTGGGCACCGGGGAGCTGTTTTTT. Protein: CASSGGLGTGELFF.

To note about this clone: Other DNA sequences of this sample code for an identical CDR3. The chain uses TRBV5-4 and TRBJ1-2; 11 nucleotides match TRBD1. The CDR3 extends over 14 amino acids. The germline V gene encodes CDR1 SGHNT and CDR2 YYREEE (reference sequence). The junction had 7 bases not matched to a gene; V was cut back by 4 bases and J by 8 bases. The CDR3: CASSAGQGADGYTF. CDR3 bases: TGTGCCAGCAGCGCCGGACAGGGGGCTGACGGCTACACCTTC.